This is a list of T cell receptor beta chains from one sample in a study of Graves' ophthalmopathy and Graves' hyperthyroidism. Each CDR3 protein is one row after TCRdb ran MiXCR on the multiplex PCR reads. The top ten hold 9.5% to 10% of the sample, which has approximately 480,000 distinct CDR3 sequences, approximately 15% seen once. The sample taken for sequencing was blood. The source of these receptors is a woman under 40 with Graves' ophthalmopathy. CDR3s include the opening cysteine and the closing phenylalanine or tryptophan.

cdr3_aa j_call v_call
CASSERSGGGTEAFF TRBJ1-1 TRBV6-1
CASSSGTGGVYEQYF TRBJ2-7 TRBV5-1
CASSLFAGPYEQYF TRBJ2-7 TRBV28
CSAFWDLGGYTF TRBJ1-2 TRBV20-1
CASTFSRANYGYTF TRBJ1-2 TRBV6-1
CASSLSKGLGNQPQHF TRBJ1-5 TRBV4-1
CASSLQSRATEAFF TRBJ1-1 TRBV27
CASSLELMRGNYEQYF TRBJ2-7 TRBV5-1
CSGQGANQPQHF TRBJ1-5 TRBV20-1
CASSFLAGGYEQYF TRBJ2-7 TRBV28
CASSTGTGTISSNQPQHF TRBJ1-5 TRBV11-2
CASRNSGRAGVGETQYF TRBJ2-5 TRBV6-5
CASSTQGSGGNTIYF TRBJ1-3 TRBV18
CASSKGSNTEAFF TRBJ1-1 TRBV11-2
CASSFGQGSAYEQYF TRBJ2-7 TRBV11-3
CASSFVRENSPLHF TRBJ1-6 TRBV28
CAWSPTSAGELFF TRBJ2-2 TRBV30
CATSRDRISGRGGVSYEQYF TRBJ2-7 TRBV15
CASSGGGGETQYF TRBJ2-5 TRBV7-9
CASSTEGTGELLGYTF TRBJ1-2 TRBV25-1
CASSLWGSGGALETQYF TRBJ2-5 TRBV12-3/TRBV12-4
CSARDRTSWENTEAFF TRBJ1-1 TRBV20-1
CASSLPGGRQETQYF TRBJ2-5 TRBV11-2
CSVIFPGPGETQYF TRBJ2-5 TRBV20-1
CASNIQEGLMNTEAFF TRBJ1-1 TRBV6-1
CASSPLPGQGQETQYF TRBJ2-5 TRBV27
CASSPRQDSYEQYF TRBJ2-7 TRBV11-2
CASSESGFGETQYF TRBJ2-5 TRBV10-1
CASSLAGMTGTQYF TRBJ2-5 TRBV28
CASKNRGTNSPLHF TRBJ1-6 TRBV28
CASSPYGLAATYEQYF TRBJ2-7 TRBV12-3/TRBV12-4
CASETGGGETQYF TRBJ2-5 TRBV5-1
CASSEGTSRQETQYF TRBJ2-5 TRBV12-3/TRBV12-4
CASSLQQSVSYEQYF TRBJ2-7 TRBV11-2
CASSLGQPETQYF TRBJ2-5 TRBV28
CASSGRGYPSYYEQYF TRBJ2-7 TRBV5-6
CATSDHRGLGNQPQHF TRBJ1-5 TRBV24-1